This T cell receptor beta chain was recovered during a study of technical replicates of blood from a few donors (dated by TCRdb to the late 2010s). Library generation was performed with the immunoSEQ multiplex PCR assay. This immuneACCESS table, as held by TCRdb, lists in-frame sequences with V and J called but not all clones. Of the missing ones, under half trace to an unresolved V gene in checked studies; the others have no known cause. In this sample the table shows about 57,000 clones, around 84% of which occur a single time. Roughly 5% of the sample goes to the ten largest clones. As for this clone: The clone's antigen remains unknown. The record has no base qualities; no much larger clone is one base away.

The CDR3 numbers 16 residues from cysteine through phenylalanine. Left in the record is the CDR3 DNA by itself, 48 bases read in frame from the first base. The junction shows trimming of 3 bases on V and 2 bases on J, and the gene matches do not reach 4 bases of it. The germline V gene (reference sequence) provides CDR1 SEHNR and CDR2 FQNEAQ. The sequence was obtained from a human donor in good health. Some clones in this sample may be carry-over from other donors' samples. The sample comprised PBMCs. This chain joins TRBV7-9 to TRBJ2-3, and TRBD2 aligns with 11 junction nucleotides. The encoded CDR3 is CASSFLAGGITDTQYF. The sequenced DNA: TGTGCCAGCAGCTTTCTAGCGGGAGGAATCACAGATACGCAGTATTTT.